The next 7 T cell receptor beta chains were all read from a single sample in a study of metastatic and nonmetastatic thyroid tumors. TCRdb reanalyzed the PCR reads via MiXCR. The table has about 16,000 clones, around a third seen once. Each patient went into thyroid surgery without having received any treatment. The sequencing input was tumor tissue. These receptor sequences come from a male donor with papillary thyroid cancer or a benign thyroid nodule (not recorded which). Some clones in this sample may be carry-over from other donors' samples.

In DNA form, the CDR3 reads TGTGCCACCAGTGATTTGGGGCTAGCGGAGGAAAGTTCAGATACGCAGTATTTT. Residues: CATSDLGLAEESSDTQYF. V usage is TRBV24-1 and J usage is TRBJ2-3, with 7 positions matching TRBD2. Germline CDR1 KGHDR, CDR2 SFDVKD. The V and J ends lost 0 bases and 4 bases, in that order; junction bases with no gene match: 12. The CDR3 is 18 amino acids.

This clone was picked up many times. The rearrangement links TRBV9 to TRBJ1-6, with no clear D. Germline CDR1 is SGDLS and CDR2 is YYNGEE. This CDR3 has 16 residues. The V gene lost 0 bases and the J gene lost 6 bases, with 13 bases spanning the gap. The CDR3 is CASSVGGTRGNSPLHF. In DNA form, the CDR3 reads TGTGCCAGCAGCGTAGGAGGAACACGGGGTAATTCACCCCTCCACTTT.

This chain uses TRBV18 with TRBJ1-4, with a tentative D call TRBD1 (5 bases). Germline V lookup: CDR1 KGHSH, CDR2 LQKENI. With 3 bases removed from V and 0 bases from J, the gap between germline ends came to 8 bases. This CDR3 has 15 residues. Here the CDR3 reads CASSPQGATNEKLFF. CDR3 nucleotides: TGTGCCAGCTCACCCCAGGGAGCAACTAATGAAAAACTGTTTTTT.

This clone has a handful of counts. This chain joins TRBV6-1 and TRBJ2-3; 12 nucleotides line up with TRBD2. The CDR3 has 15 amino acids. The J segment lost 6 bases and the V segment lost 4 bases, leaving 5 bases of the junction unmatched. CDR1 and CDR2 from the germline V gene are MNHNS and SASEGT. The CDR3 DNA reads TGTGCCAGCAGTGCCGGACTAGCGGGAAGGGATACGCAGTATTTT. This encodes CASSAGLAGRDTQYF.

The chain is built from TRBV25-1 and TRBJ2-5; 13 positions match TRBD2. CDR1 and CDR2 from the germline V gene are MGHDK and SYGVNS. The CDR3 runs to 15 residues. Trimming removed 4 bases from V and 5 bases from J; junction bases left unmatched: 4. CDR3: CASSVPTSGRETQYF. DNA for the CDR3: TGTGCCAGCAGTGTACCGACTAGCGGGAGGGAGACCCAGTACTTC.

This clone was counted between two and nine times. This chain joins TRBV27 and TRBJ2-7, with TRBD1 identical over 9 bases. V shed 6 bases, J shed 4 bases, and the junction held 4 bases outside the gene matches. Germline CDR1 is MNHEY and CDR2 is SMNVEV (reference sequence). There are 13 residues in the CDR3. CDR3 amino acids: CASSPGTGYEQYF. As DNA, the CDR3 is TGTGCCAGCAGCCCCGGGACAGGGTACGAGCAGTACTTC.

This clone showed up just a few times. For the CDR3, the DNA is TGTGCCAGCTTCAGGTACCAGAATTCACCCCTCCACTTT. It codes for CASFRYQNSPLHF. The V call is TRBV28, the J call TRBJ1-6; D not certain. The CDR3 contains 13 residues. Germline V gives CDR1 MDHEN, CDR2 SYDVKM. Deletions cut 8 bases from V and 7 bases from J, with 12 bases between.